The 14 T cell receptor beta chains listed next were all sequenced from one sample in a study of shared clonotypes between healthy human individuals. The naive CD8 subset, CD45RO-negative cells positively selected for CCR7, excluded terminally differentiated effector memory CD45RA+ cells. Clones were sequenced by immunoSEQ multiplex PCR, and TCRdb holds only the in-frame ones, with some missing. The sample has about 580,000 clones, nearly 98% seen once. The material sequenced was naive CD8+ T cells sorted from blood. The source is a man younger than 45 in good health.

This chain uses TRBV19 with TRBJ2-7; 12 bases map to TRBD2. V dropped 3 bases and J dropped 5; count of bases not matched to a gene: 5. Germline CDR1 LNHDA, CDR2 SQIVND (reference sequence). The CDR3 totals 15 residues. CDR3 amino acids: CASSILAGGRDEQYF. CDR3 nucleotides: TGTGCCAGTAGTATCCTAGCGGGAGGGCGGGACGAGCAGTACTTC.

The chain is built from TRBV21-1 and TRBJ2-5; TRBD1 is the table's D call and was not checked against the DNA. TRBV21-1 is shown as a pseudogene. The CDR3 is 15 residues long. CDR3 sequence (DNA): TGTGCCAGCAGCAAAGTCGCAGGGTCGTTGGAGACCCAGTACTTC. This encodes CASSKVAGSLETQYF.

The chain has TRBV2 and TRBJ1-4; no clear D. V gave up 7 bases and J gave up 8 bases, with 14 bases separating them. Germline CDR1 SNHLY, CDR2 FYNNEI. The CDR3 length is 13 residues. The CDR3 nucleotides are TGTGCCAGCACCCTGGGCTCCCGAGAAAAACTGTTTTTT. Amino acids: CASTLGSREKLFF.

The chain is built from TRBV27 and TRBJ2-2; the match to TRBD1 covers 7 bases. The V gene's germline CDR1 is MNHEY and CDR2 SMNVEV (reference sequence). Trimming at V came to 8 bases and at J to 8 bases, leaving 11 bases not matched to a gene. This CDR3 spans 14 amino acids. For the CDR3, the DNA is TGTGCCAGCGCCAGGGACAGTCCGCCTGGGGAGCTGTTTTTT. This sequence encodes CASARDSPPGELFF.

In nucleotides, the CDR3 is TGTGCCATCAGTGGTTTAGGGACAGGGGGCTTACCCTACAATGAGCAGTTCTTC. It translates to CAISGLGTGGLPYNEQFF. V is TRBV10-3 and J is TRBJ2-1; 12 positions match TRBD1. V lost 4 bases to trimming and J lost 2 bases; unmatched junction nucleotides: 9. Germline values: CDR1 ENHRY, CDR2 SYGVKD. This CDR3 has 18 amino acids.

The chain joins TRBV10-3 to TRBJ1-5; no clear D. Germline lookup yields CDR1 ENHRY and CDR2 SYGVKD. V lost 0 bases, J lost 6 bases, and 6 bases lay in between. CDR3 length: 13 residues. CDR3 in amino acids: CAISESLVQPQHF. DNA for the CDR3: TGTGCCATCAGTGAGTCCCTGGTTCAGCCCCAGCATTTT.

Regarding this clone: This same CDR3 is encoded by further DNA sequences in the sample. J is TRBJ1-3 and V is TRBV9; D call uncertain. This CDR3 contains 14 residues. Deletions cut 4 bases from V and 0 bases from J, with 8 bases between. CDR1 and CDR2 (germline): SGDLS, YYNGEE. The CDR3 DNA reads TGTGCCAGCAGCCCAGGCTCCTCTGGAAACACCATATATTTT. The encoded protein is CASSPGSSGNTIYF.

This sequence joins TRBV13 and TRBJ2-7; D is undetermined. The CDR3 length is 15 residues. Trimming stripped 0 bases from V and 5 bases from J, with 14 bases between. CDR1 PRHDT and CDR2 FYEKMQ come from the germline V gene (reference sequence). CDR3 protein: CASSLGGKGWHEQYF. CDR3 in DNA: TGTGCCAGCAGCTTAGGAGGTAAGGGTTGGCACGAGCAGTACTTC.

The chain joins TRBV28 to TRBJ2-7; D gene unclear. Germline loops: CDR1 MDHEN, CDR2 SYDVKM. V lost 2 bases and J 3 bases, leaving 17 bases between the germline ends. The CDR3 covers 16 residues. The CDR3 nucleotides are TGTGCCAGCAGTTTAACTCGATCTCGCCCATTCTACGAGCAGTACTTC. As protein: CASSLTRSRPFYEQYF.

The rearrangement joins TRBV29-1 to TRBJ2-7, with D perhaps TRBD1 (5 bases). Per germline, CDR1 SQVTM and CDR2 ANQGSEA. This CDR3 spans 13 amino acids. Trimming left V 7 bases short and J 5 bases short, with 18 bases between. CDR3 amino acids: CSGASGLVDEQYF. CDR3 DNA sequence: TGCAGCGGCGCCTCAGGGTTGGTAGACGAGCAGTACTTC.

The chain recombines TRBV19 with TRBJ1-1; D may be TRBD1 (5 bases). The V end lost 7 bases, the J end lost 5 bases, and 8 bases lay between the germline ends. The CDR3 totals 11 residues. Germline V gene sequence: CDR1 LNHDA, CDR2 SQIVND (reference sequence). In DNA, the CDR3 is TGTGCCAGTATTGGGGGGACTGAAGCTTTCTTT. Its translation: CASIGGTEAFF.

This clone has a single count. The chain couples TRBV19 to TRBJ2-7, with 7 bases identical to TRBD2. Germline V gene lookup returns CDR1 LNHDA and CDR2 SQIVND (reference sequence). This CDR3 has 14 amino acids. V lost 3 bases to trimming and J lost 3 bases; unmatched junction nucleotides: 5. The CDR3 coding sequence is TGTGCCAGTAGTATTTTTGCGGGAGACTACGAGCAGTACTTC. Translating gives CASSIFAGDYEQYF.

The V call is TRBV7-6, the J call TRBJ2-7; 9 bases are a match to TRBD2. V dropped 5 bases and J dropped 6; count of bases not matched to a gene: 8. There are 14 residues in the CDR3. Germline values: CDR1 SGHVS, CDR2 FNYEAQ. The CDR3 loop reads CASSSSGGLSEQYF. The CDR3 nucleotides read TGTGCCAGCAGCAGTAGCGGGGGCCTCTCCGAGCAGTACTTC.

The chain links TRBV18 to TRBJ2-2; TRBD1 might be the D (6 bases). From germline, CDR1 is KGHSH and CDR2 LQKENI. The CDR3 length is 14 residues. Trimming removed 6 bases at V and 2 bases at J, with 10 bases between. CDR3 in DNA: TGTGCCAGCTCTCCGGACAGTAACACCGGGGAGCTGTTTTTT. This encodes CASSPDSNTGELFF.